This TCR beta chain derives from a study of T cells in Graves' hyperthyroidism and ophthalmopathy. This clonotype was observed at least ten times. Its antigen is unknown. The CDR3 loop spans 12 amino acids. The V and J ends lost 6 bases and 5 bases respectively, with 10 bases between them. The germline V gene encodes CDR1 SGHDN and CDR2 FVKESK. RNA transcripts gave rise to amplified TCR beta CDR3 regions. TCR CDR3 underwent first-round RT-PCR with the HTBI primer set. MiXCR, run by TCRdb on the multiplex PCR reads, gives a single entry per CDR3 protein. The sample lists around 350,000 distinct CDR3 sequences, approximately 25% occurring once. Patients having uncontrolled infection, another autoimmune disease, pregnancy or lactation were not included. Study-wide points: With a median lead of roughly 6.8 months before onset, the model predicted ophthalmopathy.

The chain links TRBV14 to TRBJ1-1, with a weak D call TRBD1 (6 bases). The TCR was taken from a man between 45 and 60 years old with Graves' hyperthyroidism. The source material was blood. CDR3 sequence: CASSHRVTEAFF. CDR3 sequence (DNA): TGTGCCAGCAGTCACAGGGTGACTGAAGCTTTCTTT.